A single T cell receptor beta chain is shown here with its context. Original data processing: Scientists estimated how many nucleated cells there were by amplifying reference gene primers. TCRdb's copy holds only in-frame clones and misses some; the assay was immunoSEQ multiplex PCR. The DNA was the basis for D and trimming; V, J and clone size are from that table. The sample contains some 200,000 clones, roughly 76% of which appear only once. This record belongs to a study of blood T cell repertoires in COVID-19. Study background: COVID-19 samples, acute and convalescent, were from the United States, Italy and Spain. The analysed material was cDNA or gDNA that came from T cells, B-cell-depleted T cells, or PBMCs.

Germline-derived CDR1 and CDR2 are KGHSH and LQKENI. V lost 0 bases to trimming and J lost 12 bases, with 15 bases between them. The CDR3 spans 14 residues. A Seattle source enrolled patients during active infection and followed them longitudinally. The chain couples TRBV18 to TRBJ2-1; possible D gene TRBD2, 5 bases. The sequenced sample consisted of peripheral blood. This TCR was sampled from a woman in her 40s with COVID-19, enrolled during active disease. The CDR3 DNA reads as TGTGCCAGCTCACCACCGGAGGCCCTTGGGGTGCAGTTCTTC. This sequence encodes CASSPPEALGVQFF.